This T cell receptor (beta chain) was retrieved from a study of CD4 T cells in relation to SARS-CoV-2 and coronaviruses. Germline values: CDR1 MDHEN, CDR2 SYDVKM. The CDR3 runs to 12 residues. V shed 6 bases and J 9 bases; nucleotides not matched to a gene: 5. Uncultured naive and memory CD4+ T cells supplied DNA for deep TCR-beta sequencing. Assay used: immunoSEQ multiplex PCR; TCRdb lists only in-frame clones, some missing. This table holds about 68,000 clones, more than 85% found once. The unexposed donors gave CD4+ T cells in about 2011-2019, prior to COVID-19. The study's findings and limits: No donor gave both pre-pandemic and post-infection samples. In approximately 71% of donors, memory CD4+ clonotypes crossrecognized SARS-CoV-2 and at least one common cold coronavirus spike.

As regards this clone: The antigen is unknown.

The sequencing input was naive CD4+ T cells from PBMCs. Subset specified: naive CD4+ T cells isolated by negative enrichment. This TCR was recovered from a human donor in good health. The chain joins TRBV28 to TRBJ1-5; 7 bases agree with TRBD1. CDR3 nucleotides: TGTGCCAGCAGCAGCAGGGGGAGGCCCCAGCATTTT. This gives the protein CASSSRGRPQHF.